The clone carrying this TCR beta chain was seen ten or more times. Under the authors' procedure: Amplification of reference gene primers provided the estimated nucleated cell counts. Some clones are missing from TCRdb's copy, which holds only in-frame ones; the method was immunoSEQ multiplex PCR. V and J calls and clone size follow that table, whereas D and trimming were derived from the DNA. This repertoire shows a few hundred thousand clones, about 86% found once; its top ten account for over 1.1%. The record originates from a study of blood T cell repertoires in COVID-19. The CDR3 runs 15 residues. With 1 base removed from V and 0 bases from J, the gap between germline ends came to 8 bases. Per the germline V gene, CDR1 is SGDLS and CDR2 is YYNGEE.

This rearrangement joins TRBV9 to TRBJ1-5; no clear D. The sequenced sample consisted of peripheral blood. The TCR sequence derives from a man older than 75 with acute or convalescent COVID-19. The CDR3 here is CASSVHGYSNQPQHF. CDR3 nucleotides: TGTGCCAGCAGCGTACACGGTTATAGCAATCAGCCCCAGCATTTT.